Each of the 18 T cell receptor beta chains below was sequenced from the same sample in a study of T cells in localized non-small cell lung cancer. The table came from immunoSEQ multiplex PCR; TCRdb's copy has only in-frame clones and leaves some out. The table has under 75,000 clones, roughly nine tenths seen once. Source: peripheral blood, taken before any cancer treatment. These receptors were taken from a male donor aged 60 or over with stage III squamous cell lung carcinoma.

CDR3 sequence reads: CASSLADRGKGEKLFF. CDR3 in DNA: TGCGCCAGCAGCTTGGCCGACAGGGGCAAAGGGGAAAAACTGTTTTTT. J is TRBJ1-4 and V is TRBV5-1; 8 nucleotides line up with TRBD1. CDR3 length: 16 amino acids. CDR1 is SGHRS, CDR2 YFSETQ, per germline. The V segment lost 0 bases and the J segment 8 bases; nucleotides outside the gene matches: 9.

The chain recombines TRBV30 with TRBJ1-3; unclear D gene. V lost 0 bases to trimming and J lost 2 bases, with 11 bases between them. Per the germline V gene, CDR1 is GTSNPN and CDR2 is SVGIG (reference sequence). The CDR3 extends over 15 amino acids. DNA for the CDR3: TGTGCCTGGAGTGTAGACATAAATCCTGGAAACACCATATATTTT. Translating gives CAWSVDINPGNTIYF.

The J gene is TRBJ2-3, the V gene TRBV18; maybe TRBD1 (5 bases). V shed 6 bases and J shed 0 bases, with 13 bases lying between them. The CDR3 contains 15 residues. The V gene's germline CDR1 is KGHSH and CDR2 LQKENI. The CDR3 DNA reads as TGTGCCAGCTCTCCCGACAGTCCAAGCACAGATACGCAGTATTTT. This translates into CASSPDSPSTDTQYF. Full variable domain (outside the CDR3, taken from reference TRBV18 and TRBJ2-3): NAGVMQNPRHLVRRRGQEARLRCSPMKGHSHVYWYRQLPEEGLKFMVYLQKENIIDESGMPKERFSAEFPKEGPSILRIQQVVRGDSAAYFCASSPDSPSTDTQYFGPGTRLTVL.

The chain has TRBV7-9 and TRBJ2-2, with TRBD1 matching over 7 bases. Germline CDR1 and CDR2: SEHNR and FQNEAQ (reference sequence). After removal of 3 bases from V and 1 base from J, the junction contained 11 bases not matched to a gene. The length of the CDR3 is 18 residues. In DNA, the CDR3 is TGTGCCAGCAGCTTTGTAGGATACAGGGGAAGGAACACCGGGGAGCTGTTTTTT. Translated: CASSFVGYRGRNTGELFF.

This clone was found a few times. V is TRBV11-2 and J is TRBJ1-1; no reliable D call. The CDR3 extends over 13 amino acids. V lost 2 bases and J lost 3, with 7 bases in between. Germline V lookup: CDR1 SGHAT, CDR2 FQNNGV. In DNA, the CDR3 is TGTGCCAGCAGCTTAAATCTTGACACTGAAGCTTTCTTT. This encodes CASSLNLDTEAFF.

The chain employs TRBV5-4 and TRBJ2-4, with 10 bases aligning to TRBD2. In germline, CDR1 is SGHNT, CDR2 YYREEE (reference sequence). V lost 0 bases and J lost 5; bases outside the gene matches: 8. The CDR3 spans 17 residues. CDR3 loop: CASSLARSGGAQNIQYF. The CDR3 DNA sequence: TGTGCCAGCAGCTTGGCTCGGAGCGGGGGGGCCCAAAACATTCAGTACTTC.

V usage is TRBV30 and J usage is TRBJ1-6, with 8 bases aligning to TRBD1. V dropped 2 bases and J dropped 7; count of bases not matched to a gene: 7. In germline, CDR1 is GTSNPN, CDR2 SVGIG (reference sequence). The CDR3 consists of 15 residues. This CDR3 reads CAWSSGGARNSPLHF. CDR3 in DNA: TGTGCCTGGAGTTCAGGGGGCGCGCGCAATTCACCCCTCCACTTT.

The rearrangement joins TRBV5-1 to TRBJ2-1, with a tentative D call TRBD2 (6 bases). Trimming removed 3 bases from V and 7 bases from J, with 17 bases in between. This CDR3 spans 15 amino acids. Germline V CDR1 and CDR2: SGHRS, YFSETQ. This chain's CDR3 is CASSSRDWIFNEQFF. Here the CDR3 DNA reads TGCGCCAGCAGCTCCCGGGACTGGATTTTTAATGAGCAGTTCTTC.

V usage is TRBV14 and J usage is TRBJ2-2; D ambiguous. With 2 bases removed from V and 2 bases from J, the gap between germline ends came to 3 bases. Per germline, CDR1 SGHDN and CDR2 FVKESK. This CDR3 has 13 residues. The CDR3 region is CASSQLNTGELFF. The CDR3 DNA is TGTGCCAGCAGCCAACTCAACACCGGGGAGCTGTTTTTT. The full variable domain, completed using reference TRBV14 and TRBJ2-2, is EAGVTQFPSHSVIEKGQTVTLRCDPISGHDNLYWYRRVMGKEIKFLLHFVKESKQDESGMPNNRFLAERTGGTYSTLKVQPAELEDSGVYFCASSQLNTGELFFGEGSRLTVL.

This clone was recorded a few times. The chain combines TRBV5-4 with TRBJ1-1; D gene unclear. V was cut by 4 bases and J by 1 base, with 8 bases left in between. The CDR3 consists of 13 residues. From germline, CDR1 is SGHNT and CDR2 YYREEE (reference sequence). The CDR3 DNA follows: TGTGCCAGCAGCAGGTACACGAACACTGAAGCTTTCTTT. The encoded protein is CASSRYTNTEAFF.

This clone appeared a few times. DNA of the CDR3: TGTGCCAGCAGCTTTAGCGGGTACGATCAGCCCCAGCATTTT. Its protein is CASSFSGYDQPQHF. The chain has TRBV5-6 and TRBJ1-5; no clear D. There are 14 residues in the CDR3. In germline, CDR1 is SGHDT, CDR2 YYEEEE. Trimming took off 2 bases at V and 5 bases at J, with 11 bases between the two ends.

This clone was observed at least ten times. V and J are TRBV19 and TRBJ1-1, with no clear D. Germline CDR1 reads LNHDA; CDR2 reads SQIVND (reference sequence). The CDR3 extends over 13 amino acids. CDR3 sequence: CGKIESENTEAFF. The CDR3 nucleotides are TGTGGCAAAATAGAAAGTGAAAACACTGAAGCTTTCTTT.

The gene calls are TRBV5-1 and TRBJ2-3; TRBD1 agrees at 7 bases. The V gene end was trimmed by 0 bases and the J gene end by 3 bases; junction bases not matched to a gene: 13. This CDR3 comprises 18 residues. Germline CDR1 is SGHRS and CDR2 is YFSETQ. The CDR3 spells CASSLDGTLQGRTDTQYF. The CDR3 DNA is TGCGCCAGCAGCTTGGACGGAACGTTACAGGGGAGAACAGATACGCAGTATTTT.

The chain joins TRBV7-2 to TRBJ2-3, with no clear D. The CDR3 covers 15 residues. V lost 5 bases and J 0 bases, leaving 12 bases between the germline ends. Germline lookup yields CDR1 SGHTA and CDR2 FQGNSA. The CDR3 nucleotides are TGTGCCAGCAGCCACCCCCTCGGGAGCACAGATACGCAGTATTTT. Protein product: CASSHPLGSTDTQYF.

This clone showed up just a few times. The chain combines TRBV5-4 with TRBJ1-5, with D hard to call. Germline assignment: CDR1 SGHNT and CDR2 YYREEE (reference sequence). V was shortened by 0 bases and J by 2 bases, with 6 bases between the two germline ends. CDR3 size: 14 residues. CDR3 DNA sequence: TGTGCCAGCAGCTTGGCTGGGGGCAATCAGCCCCAGCATTTT. Translated, it gives CASSLAGGNQPQHF.

The chain combines TRBV5-4 with TRBJ2-7; D not certain. Germline CDR1 reads SGHNT; CDR2 reads YYREEE (reference sequence). The CDR3 contains 14 residues. V dropped 0 bases and J dropped 3 bases, with 10 bases sitting between them. The CDR3 DNA sequence: TGTGCCAGCAGCTTGGCGGGCAGCTACTACGAGCAGTACGTC. Protein: CASSLAGSYYEQYV.

This clone was observed a few times. The V and J genes are TRBV5-1 and TRBJ2-7, with 7 bases aligning to TRBD1. The J segment lost 1 base and the V segment lost 5 bases, leaving 6 bases of the junction unmatched. The CDR3 length is 14 residues. The germline V gene encodes CDR1 SGHRS and CDR2 YFSETQ. In DNA, the CDR3 is TGCGCCAGCAGTCCGGGACAGCCTTCCTACGAGCAGTACTTC. It is translated as CASSPGQPSYEQYF. The full variable domain, its missing parts supplied by reference TRBV5-1 and TRBJ2-7, is KAGVTQTPRYLIKTRGQQVTLSCSPISGHRSVSWYQQTPGQGLQFLFEYFSETQRNKGNFPGRFSGRQFSNSRSEMNVSTLELGDSALYLCASSPGQPSYEQYFGPGTRLTVT.

The chain recombines TRBV19 with TRBJ1-1, with a weak D call TRBD1 (6 bases). The CDR3 has 14 amino acids. CDR1 and CDR2 (germline): LNHDA, SQIVND (reference sequence). Deletions cut 5 bases from V and 4 bases from J, with 14 bases between. The CDR3 loop is CASSQIQGPTEAFF. CDR3 DNA sequence: TGTGCCAGTAGTCAAATACAGGGCCCCACTGAAGCTTTCTTT.